The 15 T cell receptor beta chains listed next were all sequenced from one sample in a study of identical twins. TCRdb re-derived calls from the 5' RACE reads in MiXCR, one entry per CDR3 protein. Of 420,000 or so distinct CDR3 sequences detected, under 20% appear once; the ten largest clones hold 12%. Sequencing was performed on naive T cells sorted from blood. Receptor source: a man aged 50 or older in good health.

This clonotype was seen more than once but under ten times. The chain employs TRBV4-3 and TRBJ2-7; D remains unclear. Germline V gene sequence: CDR1 LGHNA, CDR2 YSLEER. The CDR3 runs to 15 residues. Trimming took 4 bases from V and 1 from J, leaving 14 bases between them. CDR3 region: CASSREDGPSYEQYF. The CDR3 nucleotides read TGCGCCAGCAGCCGAGAGGACGGTCCTTCCTACGAGCAGTACTTC.

The rearrangement joins TRBV7-2 to TRBJ2-5; 9 nucleotides line up with TRBD2. The CDR3 is made up of 16 amino acids. Looked up from germline, CDR1 is SGHTA and CDR2 is FQGNSA. J gave up 5 bases and V 5 bases, and 12 bases lay outside the gene matches. CDR3 sequence (DNA): TGTGCCAGCAGCGCCTCTGGCGGGGGGGTTGGGGAGACCCAGTACTTC. Protein product: CASSASGGGVGETQYF. Using reference TRBV7-2 and TRBJ2-5 for the parts outside the CDR3, the full variable domain is GAGVSQSPSNKVTEKGKDVELRCDPISGHTALYWYRQSLGQGLEFLIYFQGNSAPDKSGLPSDRFSAERTGGSVSTLTIQRTQQEDSAVYLCASSASGGGVGETQYFGPGTRLLVL.

This clonotype has at least ten counts. The chain combines TRBV20-1 with TRBJ2-4; D may correspond to TRBD1 or TRBD2 (8 bases each). The CDR3 is made up of 14 amino acids. From germline, CDR1 is DFQATT and CDR2 SNEGSKA (reference sequence). V lost 3 bases and J lost 8, with 17 bases in between. CDR3 protein: CSASSSGTGYIQYF. Here the CDR3 DNA reads TGCAGTGCTAGTAGTAGCGGGACAGGATACATTCAGTACTTC.

The chain joins TRBV6-1 to TRBJ2-7; TRBD1 matches 8 bases. The V gene's germline CDR1 is MNHNS and CDR2 SASEGT. Trimming took 0 bases from V and 9 from J; bases not matched to a gene: 13. The CDR3 spans 16 residues. The CDR3: CASSEAFGQGPTGQYF. In nucleotides, the CDR3 is TGTGCCAGCAGTGAAGCTTTCGGACAGGGCCCTACTGGGCAGTACTTC.

This chain links TRBV20-1 with TRBJ2-5; D is ambiguous. This CDR3 comprises 13 residues. Germline V gene sequence: CDR1 DFQATT, CDR2 SNEGSKA (reference sequence). CDR3 sequence reads: CRTQDTAGETQYF. As DNA, the CDR3 is TGCAGAACACAAGACACCGCCGGGGAGACCCAGTACTTC.

This clonotype was seen only a few times. The chain couples TRBV5-5 to TRBJ2-7; TRBD2 aligns across 7 bases. Germline values: CDR1 SGHKS, CDR2 YYEKEE (reference sequence). The CDR3 length is 15 residues. V dropped 0 bases and J dropped 3; count of bases not matched to a gene: 6. CDR3: CASSLVTGGVYEQYF. In nucleotides, the CDR3 is TGTGCCAGCAGCTTGGTAACGGGGGGTGTCTACGAGCAGTACTTC.

This clonotype was seen a single time. The chain links TRBV6-5 to TRBJ2-2, with a tentative D call TRBD1 (5 bases). The CDR3 totals 15 residues. Trimming cost V 3 bases and J 4 bases, with 12 bases left between them. From germline, CDR1 is MNHEY and CDR2 SVGAGI. This chain's CDR3 is CASSYSQAATGELFF. For the CDR3, the DNA is TGTGCCAGCAGTTATTCACAGGCGGCCACCGGGGAGCTGTTTTTT.

The sample holds many counts of this clonotype. The gene calls are TRBV6-5 and TRBJ2-1; D gene unclear. Germline V gene lookup returns CDR1 MNHEY and CDR2 SVGAGI. This CDR3 comprises 11 residues. Trimming shortened V by 5 bases and J by 7 bases, and 6 bases separated the two germline ends. In nucleotides, the CDR3 is TGTGCCAGCAGTACCGGTAATGAGCAGTTCTTC. Translating it yields CASSTGNEQFF.

This clonotype was counted at least ten times. The chain is built from TRBV20-1 and TRBJ2-5; D uncertain. Per the germline V gene, CDR1 is DFQATT and CDR2 is SNEGSKA (reference sequence). Deletions cut 1 base from V and 4 bases from J, with 7 bases between. The CDR3 contains 12 residues. CDR3 region: CSARALRETQYF. In nucleotides, the CDR3 is TGCAGTGCTAGAGCCCTAAGAGAGACCCAGTACTTC.

The chain carries TRBV4-1 and TRBJ2-1; TRBD1 might be the D (5 bases). Germline V gene lookup returns CDR1 MGHRA and CDR2 YSYEKL. With 0 bases removed from V and 2 bases from J, the gap between germline ends came to 11 bases. This CDR3 spans 16 amino acids. The CDR3: CASSQDRQIAYNEQFF. Here the CDR3 DNA reads TGCGCCAGCAGCCAAGATCGACAGATTGCCTACAATGAGCAGTTCTTC.

The rearrangement links TRBV7-2 to TRBJ2-3; tentative D call: TRBD2 (5 bases). CDR3 length: 12 residues. V lost 7 bases to trimming and J lost 8 bases, with 13 bases between them. The germline V gene has CDR1 SGHTA and CDR2 FQGNSA. The CDR3 sequence: CASTKMAGTQYF. DNA for the CDR3: TGTGCCAGCACCAAAATGGCGGGTACGCAGTATTTT.

This clonotype was detected ten times or more. The chain is built from TRBV7-2 and TRBJ1-6; D gene uncertain. V lost 5 bases to trimming and J lost 0 bases, with 5 bases between them. The CDR3 length is 14 residues. Germline V gives CDR1 SGHTA, CDR2 FQGNSA. The CDR3 DNA sequence: TGTGCCAGCAGCCGCCCCTCCTATAATTCACCCCTCCACTTT. Protein: CASSRPSYNSPLHF.

This clonotype was found a few times. The chain employs TRBV20-1 and TRBJ2-7, with D maybe TRBD2 (6 bases). Trimming stripped 6 bases from V and 2 bases from J, with 17 bases between. CDR1 and CDR2 from the germline V gene are DFQATT and SNEGSKA (reference sequence). This CDR3 is built from 14 residues. CDR3 nucleotides: TGCAGTGCACGTGGGGGTAGCGGACCCTACGAGCAGTACTTC. Residues: CSARGGSGPYEQYF.

The chain carries TRBV4-2 and TRBJ1-1, with a possible D match to TRBD1 (5 bases). The CDR3 extends over 15 amino acids. The V gene's germline CDR1 is LGHNA and CDR2 YNFKEQ. V was clipped by 1 base and J by 2 bases, with 11 bases between them. The CDR3 is CASSQAQGHNTEAFF. Here the CDR3 DNA reads TGTGCCAGCAGCCAAGCCCAGGGTCACAACACTGAAGCTTTCTTT.

V and J are TRBV27 and TRBJ1-2, with 7 bases fitting TRBD1. V shed 6 bases, J shed 4 bases, and the junction held 5 bases outside the gene matches. The CDR3 is 13 residues long. Germline V gene lookup returns CDR1 MNHEY and CDR2 SMNVEV (reference sequence). As DNA, the CDR3 is TGTGCCAGCAGGCCGACAGGGTTCTATGGCTACACCTTC. This encodes CASRPTGFYGYTF.